The clone carrying this T cell receptor (beta chain) has only one observation. The data originate from a study of cytomegalovirus exposure and HLA in healthy donors. Here immunoSEQ multiplex PCR was the method, and the copy in TCRdb shows in-frame clones only, minus some. The repertoire holds under 200,000 clones, with around 80% as singletons. The CDR3 is made up of 16 amino acids. V was pared by 5 bases and J by 10 bases, with 26 bases between. Germline assignment: CDR1 SEHNR and CDR2 FQNEAQ (reference sequence). This clonotype was obtained from a woman aged 25 to 45 in good health and CMV-seronegative. The sample taken for sequencing was PBMCs. J is TRBJ1-1 and V is TRBV7-9; tentatively, D is TRBD1 (6 bases). The CDR3 coding sequence is TGTGCCAGCAGCGGGGTGGCGACAGGTTCTAATCGAGCAGCTTTCTTT. This encodes CASSGVATGSNRAAFF. Filled out from reference TRBV7-9 and TRBJ1-1, the complete variable domain reads DTGVSQNPRHKITKRGQNVTFRCDPISEHNRLYWYRQTLGQGPEFLTYFQNEAQLEKSRLLSDRFSAERPKGSFSTLEIQRTEQGDSAMYLCASSGVATGSNRAAFFGQGTRLTVV.